Sequencing of this T cell receptor beta chain was carried out in a study of beta chain features in type 1 diabetes. This clone was recorded a few times. Antigen specificity is unknown. Study observations and caveats: cDNA sequencing could over-represent cells with high TCR expression. Among patients, naive, central memory and Treg TCRB repertoires appeared more similar than among healthy donors.

Reverse transcribing all isolated RNA meant expressed TCRB transcripts were sequenced. Approximately 3.6 million reads, on average, came from each naive, central memory and regulatory T cell sample. Profiling relied on immunoSEQ multiplex PCR, and the TCRdb table lists in-frame clones only, not all of them. Seen here are a few hundred thousand clones, 8% to 13% observed once, and the top ten hold under 0.02%. Over 95% purity was reached by all sorted populations. V lost 5 bases to trimming and J lost 3 bases; unmatched junction nucleotides: 3. This CDR3 is built from 13 residues. The germline V gene encodes CDR1 SGHAT and CDR2 FQDESV (reference sequence).

The V gene is TRBV11-1, the J gene TRBJ1-1, with 7 bases identical to TRBD1. The sample comprised naive CD4+ T cells from blood. The receptor comes from a woman in her 30s in good health. The DNA for the CDR3 is TGTGCCAGCAGCACTCAGGGGGACACTGAAGCTTTCTTT. It translates to CASSTQGDTEAFF.